These 27 T cell receptor beta chains were sequenced from one sample in a study of shared clonotypes between healthy human individuals (dated by TCRdb to 2018 to 2020). The library relied on the immunoSEQ multiplex PCR assay. The table comes from immuneACCESS by way of TCRdb, which keeps in-frame sequences with V and J called. Part of the clones is missing from these tables; in studies checked, under half for an unresolved V gene and the rest for unknown reasons. Here the sample has millions of clones; approximately 90% occur a single time. The biggest ten clones account for around 0.14% of the sample. Sequencing was performed on naive CD4+ T cells sorted from blood. The intended sense of this specimen's cell subset or site label: CD45RA+ positively selected. These TCRs come from a man aged 18 to 30 in good health.

The table lists this clone with a few counts. J is TRBJ1-1 and V is TRBV2, with TRBD1 identical over 9 bases. The CDR3 runs to 14 residues. Per the germline V gene, CDR1 is SNHLY and CDR2 is FYNNEI. V shed 8 bases and J 1 base; nucleotides not matched to a gene: 5. The CDR3 nucleotides read TGTGCCAGCCTACGGGACAGGGCGAACACTGAAGCTTTCTTT. Amino acid sequence: CASLRDRANTEAFF.

As regards this clone: Other DNA sequences from this sample encode an identical CDR3 as well. The V call is TRBV9, the J call TRBJ2-6; D is possibly TRBD2 (5 bases). The CDR3 contains 15 residues. V was pared by 0 bases and J by 2 bases, with 6 bases between. Germline V lookup: CDR1 SGDLS, CDR2 YYNGEE. In DNA form, the CDR3 reads TGTGCCAGCAGCGTAGCGGGGACTGGGGCCAACGTCCTGACTTTC. Its protein product is CASSVAGTGANVLTF.

Notes on this clone: This specimen includes other DNA sequences encoding the same CDR3. The chain carries TRBV19 and TRBJ1-6, with 10 bases that match TRBD1. CDR1 is LNHDA, CDR2 SQIVND, per germline (reference sequence). The V gene end was trimmed by 3 bases and the J gene end by 10 bases; junction bases not matched to a gene: 9. The CDR3 consists of 16 residues. The CDR3, as DNA: TGTGCCAGTAGTATCCTTCGGGACAGGGGAAACTCACCCCTCCACTTT. Protein: CASSILRDRGNSPLHF.

This chain uses TRBV29-1 with TRBJ2-3; D remains unclear. V was clipped by 7 bases and J by 2 bases, with 13 bases between them. Germline V lookup: CDR1 SQVTM, CDR2 ANQGSEA. The CDR3 covers 13 residues. The CDR3 nucleotides are TGCAGCGCCAACTATGGAAACACAGATACGCAGTATTTT. As protein: CSANYGNTDTQYF.

The rearrangement joins TRBV5-1 to TRBJ2-5, with 9 bases identical to TRBD1. The V segment lost 4 bases and the J segment 5 bases; nucleotides outside the gene matches: 9. The CDR3 contains 15 residues. Germline-derived CDR1 and CDR2 are SGHRS and YFSETQ. CDR3 in DNA: TGCGCCAGCAGCGGGGGGACAGGGTCCGGGGAGACCCAGTACTTC. Its translation: CASSGGTGSGETQYF.

The chain employs TRBV5-1 and TRBJ2-3, with D possibly TRBD1 on 6 matching bases. The CDR3 is made up of 16 amino acids. V was trimmed by 5 bases and J by 3 bases, leaving 19 bases between them. Germline CDR1 and CDR2: SGHRS and YFSETQ. The DNA of the CDR3 is TGCGCCAGCAGGTATTCACAGGGAGAGAGGACAGATACGCAGTATTTT. Protein sequence: CASRYSQGERTDTQYF.

A word on this clone: At one of its ends the junction is not consistent with the germline gene, which may arise from a read error. This sequence joins TRBV7-3 and TRBJ1-1; D may be TRBD1 (5 bases). CDR3 length: 14 amino acids. Germline lookup yields CDR1 SGHTA and CDR2 FQGTGA. The DNA of the CDR3 is TGTGCCAGCAGCCTAACCCCGGACAACCGTGAAGCTTTCTTT. Its protein product is CASSLTPDNREAFF. The whole variable domain, remainder taken from reference TRBV7-3 and TRBJ1-1, is GAGVSQTPSNKVTEKGKYVELRCDPISGHTALYWYRQSLGQGPEFLIYFQGTGAADDSGLPNDRFFAVRPEGSVSTLKIQRTERGDSAVYLCASSLTPDNREAFFGQGTRLTVV.

The chain combines TRBV11-2 with TRBJ2-5; 9 bases line up with TRBD1. CDR1 is SGHAT, CDR2 FQNNGV, per germline. There are 13 residues in the CDR3. V trimming: 6 bases; J trimming: 7 bases; junction bases outside the gene matches: 6. The CDR3 is CASRLDRGGTQYF. The CDR3 DNA reads as TGTGCCAGCAGACTTGACAGGGGGGGGACCCAGTACTTC.

This clone was counted once. The chain recombines TRBV6-5 with TRBJ1-4; 8 positions match TRBD1. V trimming: 7 bases; J trimming: 0 bases; junction bases outside the gene matches: 4. CDR3 length: 15 amino acids. Per the germline V gene, CDR1 is MNHEY and CDR2 is SVGAGI. The CDR3: CASKDRGATNEKLFF. The CDR3 nucleotides are TGTGCCAGCAAAGACAGGGGCGCAACTAATGAAAAACTGTTTTTT.

The rearrangement joins TRBV6-1 to TRBJ1-4; D gene ambiguous. This CDR3 contains 14 residues. The V gene lost 1 base and the J gene lost 4 bases, with 7 bases spanning the gap. Germline CDR1 MNHNS, CDR2 SASEGT. The CDR3 DNA follows: TGTGCCAGCAGTGAAGGCATGGGTAATGAAAAACTGTTTTTT. Its protein product is CASSEGMGNEKLFF.

V usage is TRBV28 and J usage is TRBJ1-1; 7 bases fit TRBD1. The CDR3 runs 14 residues. Germline trimming cut 6 bases from V and 1 base from J; bases unmatched to any gene: 5. The germline V gene encodes CDR1 MDHEN and CDR2 SYDVKM. CDR3 in DNA: TGTGCCAGCAGGCCACAGGGGAAGAACACTGAAGCTTTCTTT. Translating it yields CASRPQGKNTEAFF.

This chain joins TRBV7-2 and TRBJ2-6, with D possibly being TRBD2 (5 bases). The germline V gene encodes CDR1 SGHTA and CDR2 FQGNSA. V lost 5 bases and J lost 0, with 11 bases in between. CDR3 size: 16 residues. The CDR3 spells CASSPYAGSGANVLTF. CDR3 in DNA: TGTGCCAGCAGCCCATACGCGGGCTCTGGGGCCAACGTCCTGACTTTC.

The V call is TRBV30, the J call TRBJ1-4, with a possible D match to TRBD1 (5 bases). The germline V and J ends were trimmed by 2 bases and 6 bases, with 13 bases remaining between them. Looked up from germline, CDR1 is GTSNPN and CDR2 is SVGIG (reference sequence). This CDR3 comprises 14 residues. The CDR3, as DNA: TGTGCCTGGAGTCCTCAGGGAAAGCATGAAAAACTGTTTTTT. Protein sequence: CAWSPQGKHEKLFF. The full variable domain, in which reference TRBV30 and TRBJ1-4 provide the parts outside the CDR3, is SQTIHQWPATLVQPVGSPLSLECTVEGTSNPNLYWYRQAAGRGLQLLFYSVGIGQISSEVPQNLSASRPQDRQFILSSKKLLLSDSGFYLCAWSPQGKHEKLFFGSGTQLSVL.

The chain links TRBV5-1 to TRBJ2-1; 9 bases fit TRBD2. Trimming took 2 bases from V and 0 from J; bases not matched to a gene: 3. Per germline, CDR1 SGHRS and CDR2 YFSETQ. The CDR3 loop spans 16 amino acids. CDR3 residues: CASSLTSGSSYNEQFF. The CDR3 DNA reads TGCGCCAGCAGCTTAACTAGCGGGTCCTCCTACAATGAGCAGTTCTTC.

This clone was counted once. V usage is TRBV10-2 and J usage is TRBJ2-5, with D possibly matching TRBD1 (5 bases). Per germline, CDR1 WSHSY and CDR2 SAAADI. With 0 bases removed from V and 3 bases from J, the gap between germline ends came to 14 bases. This CDR3 is built from 16 residues. Here the CDR3 DNA reads TGCGCCAGCAGTGAGTCCCCTCCCGACAGAAAAGAGACCCAGTACTTC. Its protein product is CASSESPPDRKETQYF.

This chain uses TRBV2 with TRBJ2-3, with D possibly being TRBD2 (6 bases). Germline CDR1 SNHLY, CDR2 FYNNEI. There are 15 residues in the CDR3. Trimming pared 3 bases from V and 1 base from J, leaving 11 bases between. CDR3 sequence: CASSDLRGGTDTQYF. The DNA for the CDR3 is TGTGCCAGCAGTGATTTGCGGGGCGGCACAGATACGCAGTATTTT. The whole variable domain, remainder taken from reference TRBV2 and TRBJ2-3, is EPEVTQTPSHQVTQMGQEVILRCVPISNHLYFYWYRQILGQKVEFLVSFYNNEISEKSEIFDDQFSVERPDGSNFTLKIRSTKLEDSAMYFCASSDLRGGTDTQYFGPGTRLTVL.

V is TRBV14 and J is TRBJ1-6; D possibly corresponds to TRBD1 (5 bases). V dropped 2 bases and J dropped 3 bases, with 11 bases sitting between them. CDR3 length: 16 residues. CDR1 is SGHDN and CDR2 is FVKESK in the germline V gene. The CDR3 loop is CASSQRGAIYNSPLHF. The CDR3 coding sequence is TGTGCCAGCAGCCAAAGGGGTGCTATCTATAATTCACCCCTCCACTTT.

The chain couples TRBV19 to TRBJ1-4; D possibly corresponds to TRBD1 (6 bases). This CDR3 has 14 amino acids. V lost 9 bases and J lost 3, with 14 bases in between. Germline values: CDR1 LNHDA, CDR2 SQIVND (reference sequence). The CDR3 region has the DNA TGTGCCAGCCATAGGGGGGGGGCTAATGAAAAACTGTTTTTT. Its translation is CASHRGGANEKLFF.

The V gene is TRBV11-3, the J gene TRBJ1-4; 7 nucleotides match TRBD1. The CDR3 spans 15 residues. CDR1 and CDR2 from the germline V gene are SGHNT and YENEEA. The J segment lost 8 bases and the V segment lost 1 base, leaving 7 bases of the junction unmatched. The CDR3 loop is CASSLVQPGGEKLFF. CDR3 coding DNA: TGTGCCAGCAGCTTAGTACAGCCAGGGGGGGAAAAACTGTTTTTT.

The J gene is TRBJ2-4, the V gene TRBV2; D is undetermined. Between the trimmed V and J ends, which lost 6 bases and 0 bases, there was a span of 12 bases. The germline gives CDR1 SNHLY, CDR2 FYNNEI. The CDR3 has 15 amino acids. The CDR3 DNA is TGTGCCAGCAGGGCGGACCCCCTAGCCAAAAACATTCAGTACTTC. It translates to CASRADPLAKNIQYF.

This rearrangement joins TRBV5-6 to TRBJ2-5; TRBD2 agrees at 11 bases. Matching the DNA end better, TRBJ2-7 makes the J call doubtful. This CDR3 is 15 amino acids long. The germline gives CDR1 SGHDT, CDR2 YYEEEE. The CDR3 is CASSFRLAGNYEQYF. As DNA, the CDR3 is TGTGCCAGCAGCTTCAGACTAGCGGGAAACTACGAGCAGTACTTC.

About this clone: The germline gene is not matched at one end of the junction; a read error may be the cause. The V gene is TRBV7-7, the J gene TRBJ2-2, with 9 bases that match TRBD2. Germline values: CDR1 SSHAT, CDR2 FNYEAQ (reference sequence). The CDR3 has 17 residues. The CDR3 reads CASSLRAGGQFTGELFF. As DNA, the CDR3 is TGTGCTAGCAGCCTGAGGGCGGGAGGGCAGTTCACCGGGGAGCTGTTTTTT.

This clone showed up just a few times. Other DNA sequences in this sample translate to the same CDR3. The rearrangement joins TRBV20-1 to TRBJ1-2; perhaps TRBD1 as D (6 bases). The CDR3 is made up of 11 amino acids. Germline values: CDR1 DFQATT, CDR2 SNEGSKA (reference sequence). V was cut by 6 bases and J by 4 bases, with 9 bases left in between. In nucleotides, the CDR3 is TGCAGTGCCGGAGGGGGCTATGGCTACACCTTC. Protein product: CSAGGGYGYTF.

In the case of this clone: This sample also contains other DNA sequences that code for the same CDR3. The chain employs TRBV27 and TRBJ2-3, with 10 bases matching TRBD2. CDR1 and CDR2 from the germline V gene are MNHEY and SMNVEV (reference sequence). The V and J ends lost 4 bases and 6 bases, in that order; junction bases with no gene match: 7. CDR3 length: 15 residues. The CDR3 reads CASSSSGGAPDTQYF. The CDR3 DNA reads TGTGCCAGCAGTTCCAGCGGGGGGGCGCCCGATACGCAGTATTTT.

V is TRBV6-1 and J is TRBJ2-5; D might be TRBD1 (6 bases). This CDR3 is built from 15 residues. Germline V lookup: CDR1 MNHNS, CDR2 SASEGT. The V and J ends lost 6 bases and 2 bases respectively, with 16 bases between them. The CDR3 nucleotides are TGTGCCAGCAGCGCTGGGGGCTGGGATCAAGAGACCCAGTACTTC. Encoded protein: CASSAGGWDQETQYF.

As concerns this clone: Other DNA sequences in the same sample also yield this CDR3. The chain couples TRBV9 to TRBJ2-3; 7 nucleotides match TRBD2. Germline V gene sequence: CDR1 SGDLS, CDR2 YYNGEE. The V segment lost 0 bases and the J segment 3 bases; nucleotides outside the gene matches: 4. The CDR3 extends over 15 amino acids. The CDR3 bases are TGTGCCAGCAGCGTAGGGGCGGGGGAGACAGATACGCAGTATTTT. As protein: CASSVGAGETDTQYF.

This clone appeared once. The V call is TRBV2, the J call TRBJ2-7, with D tentatively TRBD1 or TRBD2 (5 bases each). The germline V gene encodes CDR1 SNHLY and CDR2 FYNNEI. The ends were cut back, 6 bases at V and 2 bases at J, with 14 bases in the middle. The CDR3 is 14 amino acids. The CDR3 sequence: CASRGTGRAYEQYF. CDR3 sequence (DNA): TGTGCCAGCAGGGGTACGGGACGGGCCTACGAGCAGTACTTC.